The 29 T cell receptor beta chains given below trace back to one sample, sequenced in a study of blood T cell repertoires in COVID-19. Clones were read by immunoSEQ multiplex PCR, and TCRdb kept only the in-frame ones, dropping some. This table holds some 65,000 clones, around 91% found once. Sample: peripheral blood. These receptors all come from a man aged 50-59 years with COVID-19, enrolled during active disease.

Comments on this clone: Different DNA sequences within this sample yield the same CDR3. J is TRBJ1-1 and V is TRBV5-1; a weak D match, TRBD1 (5 bases). The CDR3 consists of 13 residues. Germline loops: CDR1 SGHRS, CDR2 YFSETQ. V was shortened by 2 bases and J by 2 bases, with 7 bases between the two germline ends. CDR3 in amino acids: CASSFQGNTEAFF. CDR3 bases: TGCGCCAGCAGCTTTCAGGGAAACACTGAAGCTTTCTTT.

The chain links TRBV5-1 to TRBJ2-1, with 8 bases fitting TRBD1. J gave up 5 bases and V 4 bases, and 11 bases lay outside the gene matches. Looked up from germline, CDR1 is SGHRS and CDR2 is YFSETQ. This CDR3 comprises 16 residues. CDR3: CASSAVDRGFHNEQFF. The CDR3 DNA is TGCGCCAGCAGCGCAGTCGACAGGGGTTTCCACAATGAGCAGTTCTTC.

The chain carries TRBV4-2 and TRBJ2-5, with TRBD1 matching 7 bases. Losses at the gene ends were 4 bases for V and 2 bases for J; bases not matched to a gene: 4. CDR1 is LGHNA, CDR2 YNFKEQ, per germline. The CDR3 totals 14 residues. The CDR3 here is CASSPGQLQETQYF. For the CDR3, the DNA is TGTGCCAGCAGCCCGGGACAGTTACAAGAGACCCAGTACTTC.

This clone was seen a single time. The genes are TRBV18 and TRBJ2-5; perhaps TRBD2 as D (7 bases). V gave up 1 base and J gave up 4 bases, with 13 bases separating them. This CDR3 spans 15 amino acids. Germline V lookup: CDR1 KGHSH, CDR2 LQKENI. The CDR3 region has the DNA TGTGCCAGCTCACCACTGCGGGGGCCTTCAGAGACCCAGTACTTC. Protein: CASSPLRGPSETQYF.

The rearrangement links TRBV30 to TRBJ2-1, with TRBD2 matching 8 bases. Per germline, CDR1 GTSNPN and CDR2 SVGIG (reference sequence). J lost 7 bases, V lost 1 base, and 6 bases had no gene match. The CDR3 totals 14 residues. The CDR3 spells CAWSEGAGVNEQFF. In DNA, the CDR3 is TGTGCCTGGAGTGAGGGAGCGGGAGTTAATGAGCAGTTCTTC. The full variable domain, completed using reference TRBV30 and TRBJ2-1, is SQTIHQWPATLVQPVGSPLSLECTVEGTSNPNLYWYRQAAGRGLQLLFYSVGIGQISSEVPQNLSASRPQDRQFILSSKKLLLSDSGFYLCAWSEGAGVNEQFFGPGTRLTVL.

The chain links TRBV3-1 (or the pseudogene TRBV3-2) to TRBJ2-7, with D unclear. CDR3 length equals 13 residues. CDR1 and CDR2 (germline): LGHDT, YNNKEL (reference sequence). Trimming took 3 bases from V and 2 from J, leaving 8 bases between them. The CDR3 DNA sequence: TGTGCCAGCAGCCATCCCTTAACCTACGAGCAGTACTTC. Translating it yields CASSHPLTYEQYF.

The genes are TRBV5-1 and TRBJ2-7; no definite D call. CDR1 SGHRS and CDR2 YFSETQ come from the germline V gene. The V gene lost 0 bases and the J gene lost 4 bases, with 11 bases spanning the gap. This CDR3 is built from 14 residues. The CDR3 DNA reads TGCGCCAGCAGCTTGGCAGGCCGACCTTACGAGCAGTACTTC. Protein: CASSLAGRPYEQYF.

The rearrangement uses TRBV13 and TRBJ2-7, with TRBD2 as a possible D gene (6 bases). Germline-derived CDR1 and CDR2 are PRHDT and FYEKMQ (reference sequence). The CDR3 spans 16 residues. The germline V and J ends were trimmed by 8 bases and 0 bases, with 20 bases remaining between them. The CDR3 loop is CASSSAGTKSSYEQYF. As DNA, the CDR3 is TGTGCCAGCTCGTCTGCGGGGACGAAGAGCTCCTACGAGCAGTACTTC.

The chain carries TRBV3-1 (or the pseudogene TRBV3-2) and TRBJ1-1, with 7 bases identical to TRBD1. The trim removed 5 bases at V and 3 bases at J, leaving 6 bases unmatched. Germline CDR1 and CDR2: LGHDT and YNNKEL (reference sequence). This CDR3 is 14 amino acids long. CDR3 amino acids: CASSYKQGYTEAFF. CDR3 nucleotide sequence: TGTGCCAGCAGCTACAAACAGGGGTACACTGAAGCTTTCTTT.

The chain is built from TRBV7-9 and TRBJ1-1; 7 bases match TRBD1. CDR1 and CDR2 (germline): SEHNR, FQNEAQ (reference sequence). CDR3 size: 16 residues. Trimming removed 5 bases from V and 5 bases from J; junction bases left unmatched: 14. In DNA, the CDR3 is TGTGCCAGCAGCCGTGGACAGGACCGGAGGTGGACTGAAGCTTTCTTT. Amino acids: CASSRGQDRRWTEAFF.

The chain recombines TRBV19 with TRBJ1-4, with D uncertain. This CDR3 is 14 amino acids long. Germline V gives CDR1 LNHDA, CDR2 SQIVND (reference sequence). The V and J ends lost 6 bases and 5 bases respectively, with 13 bases between them. CDR3 DNA sequence: TGTGCCAGTAGGGAAGCCAGCAGGAATGAAAAACTGTTTTTT. Translated, it gives CASREASRNEKLFF. Drawing the rest from reference TRBV19 and TRBJ1-4, the complete variable domain is DGGITQSPKYLFRKEGQNVTLSCEQNLNHDAMYWYRQDPGQGLRLIYYSQIVNDFQKGDIAEGYSVSREKKESFPLTVTSAQKNPTAFYLCASREASRNEKLFFGSGTQLSVL.

The chain recombines TRBV7-9 with TRBJ2-7, with D perhaps matching TRBD1 (5 bases). The germline gives CDR1 SEHNR, CDR2 FQNEAQ (reference sequence). CDR3 size: 13 residues. With 0 bases removed from V and 4 bases from J, the gap between germline ends came to 7 bases. This CDR3 is CASSLAAGYEQYF. The CDR3 DNA is TGTGCCAGCAGCTTAGCAGCAGGGTACGAGCAGTACTTC.

The genes are TRBV9 and TRBJ2-3, with 8 nucleotides matching TRBD1. Germline loops: CDR1 SGDLS, CDR2 YYNGEE. With V trimmed by 4 bases and J by 2 bases, 6 bases remained unmatched. There are 15 residues in the CDR3. In DNA, the CDR3 is TGTGCCAGCAGCTTCAGGACAGGGTACACAGATACGCAGTATTTT. Amino acids: CASSFRTGYTDTQYF.

This chain uses TRBV4-2 with TRBJ2-7, with TRBD2 identical over 10 bases. Germline trimming cut 3 bases from V and 4 bases from J; bases unmatched to any gene: 6. CDR3 length: 15 residues. Per germline, CDR1 LGHNA and CDR2 YNFKEQ. The CDR3 spells CASSQSLAGDYEQYF. Written as DNA, the CDR3 is TGTGCCAGCAGCCAGTCCCTAGCGGGAGATTACGAGCAGTACTTC.

The chain joins TRBV28 to TRBJ2-1, with TRBD2 identical over 9 bases. This CDR3 has 15 residues. Per germline, CDR1 MDHEN and CDR2 SYDVKM. J gave up 2 bases and V 8 bases, and 7 bases lay outside the gene matches. The CDR3, as DNA: TGTGCCAGCCGCTATAGCGGGAGAGCCTACAATGAGCAGTTCTTC. Translation: CASRYSGRAYNEQFF.

This chain links TRBV28 with TRBJ2-7, with TRBD1 as a possible D gene (7 bases). CDR1 and CDR2 (germline): MDHEN, SYDVKM. V was trimmed by 3 bases and J by 1 base, leaving 19 bases between them. CDR3 length: 17 residues. The CDR3 DNA sequence: TGTGCCAGCAGTTTCCCCCGCGACAGGGCGGGATCCTACGAGCAGTACTTC. Protein product: CASSFPRDRAGSYEQYF.

The V and J genes are TRBV7-2 and TRBJ2-1, with TRBD2 matching 7 bases. The V and J ends lost 2 bases and 4 bases, in that order; junction bases with no gene match: 5. CDR1 SGHTA and CDR2 FQGNSA come from the germline V gene. CDR3 size: 15 residues. CDR3 in DNA: TGTGCCAGCAGCTTATGGCTAGCGGAGTACAATGAGCAGTTCTTC. Translating it yields CASSLWLAEYNEQFF. Full variable domain (missing parts from reference TRBV7-2 and TRBJ2-1): GAGVSQSPSNKVTEKGKDVELRCDPISGHTALYWYRQSLGQGLEFLIYFQGNSAPDKSGLPSDRFSAERTGGSVSTLTIQRTQQEDSAVYLCASSLWLAEYNEQFFGPGTRLTVL.

This clone appeared a few times. The chain recombines TRBV4-1 with TRBJ2-2, with D maybe TRBD2 (5 bases). The V and J ends lost 3 bases and 8 bases respectively, with 13 bases between them. The CDR3 contains 14 residues. Germline loops: CDR1 MGHRA, CDR2 YSYEKL. CDR3 sequence reads: CASSQPGRGGELFF. The DNA for the CDR3 is TGCGCCAGCAGCCAGCCGGGGAGAGGAGGGGAGCTGTTTTTT.

The chain employs TRBV5-1 and TRBJ1-1; perhaps TRBD1 as D (6 bases). V lost 3 bases and J 1 base, leaving 13 bases between the germline ends. Germline assignment: CDR1 SGHRS and CDR2 YFSETQ. This CDR3 spans 15 amino acids. CDR3 region: CASSSYRVGNTEAFF. The CDR3 DNA follows: TGCGCCAGCAGCTCCTACAGGGTAGGGAACACTGAAGCTTTCTTT. Supplemented by reference TRBV5-1 and TRBJ1-1, the full variable domain reads KAGVTQTPRYLIKTRGQQVTLSCSPISGHRSVSWYQQTPGQGLQFLFEYFSETQRNKGNFPGRFSGRQFSNSRSEMNVSTLELGDSALYLCASSSYRVGNTEAFFGQGTRLTVV.

This rearrangement joins TRBV7-3 to TRBJ2-5, with 11 bases lining up with TRBD2. This CDR3 contains 15 residues. J gave up 0 bases and V 5 bases, and 2 bases lay outside the gene matches. The germline V gene has CDR1 SGHTA and CDR2 FQGTGA. CDR3 amino acids: CASSLAGGYQETQYF. CDR3 bases: TGTGCCAGCAGCCTAGCGGGAGGCTACCAAGAGACCCAGTACTTC. Using reference TRBV7-3 and TRBJ2-5 for the parts outside the CDR3, the full variable domain is GAGVSQTPSNKVTEKGKYVELRCDPISGHTALYWYRQSLGQGPEFLIYFQGTGAADDSGLPNDRFFAVRPEGSVSTLKIQRTERGDSAVYLCASSLAGGYQETQYFGPGTRLLVL.

The chain is built from TRBV30 and TRBJ1-5; maybe TRBD1 (6 bases). Germline loops: CDR1 GTSNPN, CDR2 SVGIG (reference sequence). V lost 0 bases, J lost 7 bases, and 7 bases lay in between. The CDR3 totals 12 residues. CDR3 sequence: CAWSVGGQPQHF. The CDR3 DNA reads TGTGCCTGGAGTGTTGGGGGCCAGCCCCAGCATTTT.

The V and J genes are TRBV28 and TRBJ2-7; D may be TRBD2 (6 bases). Trimming shortened V by 3 bases and J by 0 bases, and 6 bases separated the two germline ends. The germline CDR1 and CDR2 sequences are MDHEN and SYDVKM. This CDR3 region has 13 residues. CDR3 sequence (DNA): TGTGCCAGCAGTTTCGGGAGCTCCTACGAGCAGTACTTC. Its translation: CASSFGSSYEQYF.

The V call is TRBV4-1, the J call TRBJ2-6; perhaps TRBD1 as D (6 bases). With 4 bases removed from V and 0 bases from J, the gap between germline ends came to 7 bases. Germline CDR1 and CDR2: MGHRA and YSYEKL. CDR3 size: 15 residues. Written as DNA, the CDR3 is TGCGCCAGCAGCCTCAGGGGCTCTGGGGCCAACGTCCTGACTTTC. It yields the protein CASSLRGSGANVLTF.

This clone was recorded only once. This chain links TRBV11-2 with TRBJ2-7, with 7 positions matching TRBD2. V lost 1 base to trimming and J lost 2 bases; unmatched junction nucleotides: 5. Per germline, CDR1 SGHAT and CDR2 FQNNGV. The CDR3 totals 15 residues. The CDR3 region has the DNA TGTGCCAGCAGCTTAGTTTTGGGGGGGGCCTACGAGCAGTACTTC. It yields the protein CASSLVLGGAYEQYF. Looking up the rest from reference TRBV11-2 and TRBJ2-7 gives the full variable domain: EAGVAQSPRYKIIEKRQSVAFWCNPISGHATLYWYQQILGQGPKLLIQFQNNGVVDDSQLPKDRFSAERLKGVDSTLKIQPAKLEDSAVYLCASSLVLGGAYEQYFGPGTRLTVT.

The chain uses TRBV24-1 and TRBJ2-6; TRBD1 is a possible D gene (5 bases). CDR1 and CDR2 (germline): KGHDR, SFDVKD. The CDR3 totals 16 residues. Trimming stripped 3 bases from V and 1 base from J, with 9 bases between. The CDR3 nucleotides read TGTGCCACCAGTGATACGACAGTATCTGGGGCCAACGTCCTGACTTTC. Residues: CATSDTTVSGANVLTF.

The gene calls are TRBV6-5 and TRBJ2-7; 8 nucleotides line up with TRBD2. Germline V gene lookup returns CDR1 MNHEY and CDR2 SVGAGI. The ends lost 5 bases at V and 0 bases at J; junction bases unmatched: 3. CDR3 size: 14 residues. The CDR3 DNA is TGTGCCAGCAGTCGACTAGCGAGCTCCTACGAGCAGTACTTC. This translates into CASSRLASSYEQYF.

This chain joins TRBV7-9 and TRBJ2-3; 13 bases match TRBD2. Trimming removed 5 bases from V and 5 bases from J; junction bases left unmatched: 7. The CDR3 length is 16 residues. Per the germline V gene, CDR1 is SEHNR and CDR2 is FQNEAQ (reference sequence). CDR3 DNA: TGTGCCAGCAGCAGGGGACTAGCGGGATATTTAGATACGCAGTATTTT. This codes for CASSRGLAGYLDTQYF.

The count of this clone is one. This chain connects TRBV19 to TRBJ1-3; TRBD1 is a possible D gene (5 bases). This CDR3 has 16 amino acids. Germline assignment: CDR1 LNHDA and CDR2 SQIVND (reference sequence). V gave up 2 bases and J gave up 2 bases, with 13 bases separating them. The CDR3 region is CASSINYRQAGNTIYF. In DNA form, the CDR3 reads TGTGCCAGTAGTATAAATTACAGGCAGGCTGGAAACACCATATATTTT. The whole variable domain, filled in from reference TRBV19 and TRBJ1-3, reads DGGITQSPKYLFRKEGQNVTLSCEQNLNHDAMYWYRQDPGQGLRLIYYSQIVNDFQKGDIAEGYSVSREKKESFPLTVTSAQKNPTAFYLCASSINYRQAGNTIYFGEGSWLTVV.

This sequence joins TRBV9 and TRBJ2-7; possibly TRBD2 for D (7 bases). The CDR3 consists of 14 residues. V lost 0 bases, J lost 5 bases, and 12 bases lay in between. From germline, CDR1 is SGDLS and CDR2 YYNGEE. As DNA, the CDR3 is TGTGCCAGCAGCGTAGACGGGGGGCGCAACGAGCAGTACTTC. This codes for CASSVDGGRNEQYF.